Below, 22 T cell receptor beta chains from the same sample are listed, as sequenced in a study of long-term antiretroviral therapy in people with HIV. A v3.0 immunoSEQ assay was performed at survey level. Profiled with immunoSEQ multiplex PCR; TCRdb holds only in-frame clones, not every one. This sample has roughly 28,000 clones, with roughly 80% found just once. Here the sequenced sample was unsorted PBMCs, taken 3 years after starting antiretroviral therapy. The receptors originated from a man aged 35-49 years with HIV.

This chain connects TRBV19 to TRBJ2-5, with a tentative D call TRBD1 (6 bases). Germline V gene data show CDR1 as LNHDA and CDR2 as SQIVND (reference sequence). The V gene lost 6 bases and the J gene lost 2 bases, with 10 bases spanning the gap. The CDR3 runs to 13 residues. The CDR3 here is CASRGQGQETQYF. The CDR3 nucleotides are TGTGCCAGTAGAGGTCAGGGGCAAGAGACCCAGTACTTC.

This chain uses TRBV5-4 with TRBJ1-1; no clear D gene. The CDR3 is 15 residues long. Germline loops: CDR1 SGHNT, CDR2 YYREEE (reference sequence). Trimming took 0 bases from V and 7 from J, leaving 16 bases between them. The CDR3 loop is CASSLESYGDREAFF. The DNA for the CDR3 is TGTGCCAGCAGCTTGGAGAGTTATGGAGACCGTGAAGCTTTCTTT.

The V call is TRBV18, the J call TRBJ1-3; 7 bases map to TRBD1. With V trimmed by 4 bases and J by 0 bases, 3 bases remained unmatched. The length of the CDR3 is 15 residues. CDR1 is KGHSH, CDR2 LQKENI, per germline. CDR3 DNA: TGTGCCAGCTCACAGGGACAGAGCTCTGGAAACACCATATATTTT. Translating gives CASSQGQSSGNTIYF.

The chain has TRBV25-1 and TRBJ1-1, with no clear D. Trimming pared 11 bases from V and 3 bases from J, leaving 16 bases between. The germline V gene has CDR1 MGHDK and CDR2 SYGVNS. The CDR3 covers 13 residues. CDR3 nucleotide sequence: TGTGCCGCCCTTGGCGTATGGGACACTGAAGCTTTCTTT. This codes for CAALGVWDTEAFF.

The chain has TRBV30 and TRBJ1-1; the D is unclear. Trimming removed 3 bases at V and 3 bases at J, with 14 bases between. This CDR3 region has 14 residues. Germline V gives CDR1 GTSNPN, CDR2 SVGIG (reference sequence). The CDR3 nucleotides read TGTGCCTGGAGCGAGCGGGGTGGGGACACTGAAGCTTTCTTT. It encodes CAWSERGGDTEAFF. The variable domain in full, with the rest retrieved from reference TRBV30 and TRBJ1-1, is SQTIHQWPATLVQPVGSPLSLECTVEGTSNPNLYWYRQAAGRGLQLLFYSVGIGQISSEVPQNLSASRPQDRQFILSSKKLLLSDSGFYLCAWSERGGDTEAFFGQGTRLTVV.

V usage is TRBV6-5 and J usage is TRBJ1-5, with a weak D call TRBD1 (5 bases). From germline, CDR1 is MNHEY and CDR2 SVGAGI. The length of the CDR3 is 12 residues. V was clipped by 6 bases and J by 6 bases, with 9 bases between them. This CDR3 reads CASSQGPQPQHF. CDR3 DNA sequence: TGTGCCAGCAGCCAGGGCCCTCAGCCCCAGCATTTT.

The gene calls are TRBV7-6 and TRBJ1-1; 9 nucleotides line up with TRBD1. J lost 4 bases, V lost 5 bases, and 2 bases had no gene match. This CDR3 is built from 13 residues. Germline assignment: CDR1 SGHVS and CDR2 FNYEAQ. CDR3 loop: CASSQTGGTEAFF. DNA for the CDR3: TGTGCCAGCAGCCAGACAGGGGGCACTGAAGCTTTCTTT. Supplemented by reference TRBV7-6 and TRBJ1-1, the full variable domain reads GAGVSQSPRYKVTKRGQDVALRCDPISGHVSLYWYRQALGQGPEFLTYFNYEAQQDKSGLPNDRFSAERPEGSISTLTIQRTEQRDSAMYRCASSQTGGTEAFFGQGTRLTVV.

V usage is TRBV18 and J usage is TRBJ2-3, with a weak D call TRBD1 (6 bases). This CDR3 region has 15 residues. V shed 0 bases and J shed 0 bases, with 7 bases lying between them. Germline V gives CDR1 KGHSH, CDR2 LQKENI. CDR3 loop: CASSPPRGSTDTQYF. The CDR3 bases are TGTGCCAGCTCACCACCGAGGGGGAGCACAGATACGCAGTATTTT.

The V gene is TRBV30, the J gene TRBJ2-7; D unresolved. The V gene lost 0 bases and the J gene lost 6 bases, with 12 bases spanning the gap. The germline gives CDR1 GTSNPN, CDR2 SVGIG (reference sequence). The CDR3 runs 13 residues. CDR3 sequence: CAWSVQLLGEQYF. CDR3 nucleotides: TGTGCCTGGAGTGTACAATTGTTGGGCGAGCAGTACTTC.

A single count supports this clone. This chain connects TRBV7-2 to TRBJ2-1; either TRBD1 or TRBD2 may supply D (5 bases each). Per the germline V gene, CDR1 is SGHTA and CDR2 is FQGNSA. Trimming pared 8 bases from V and 0 bases from J, leaving 8 bases between. This CDR3 is 13 amino acids long. CDR3 bases: TGTGCCAGCTCGGGGCTCTCCTACAATGAGCAGTTCTTC. Its protein is CASSGLSYNEQFF. Full variable domain (rest looked up from reference TRBV7-2 and TRBJ2-1): GAGVSQSPSNKVTEKGKDVELRCDPISGHTALYWYRQSLGQGLEFLIYFQGNSAPDKSGLPSDRFSAERTGGSVSTLTIQRTQQEDSAVYLCASSGLSYNEQFFGPGTRLTVL.

The chain couples TRBV6-6 to TRBJ2-7, with unresolved D. This CDR3 comprises 12 residues. In germline, CDR1 is MNHNY, CDR2 SVGAGI (reference sequence). V lost 10 bases, J lost 2 bases, and 12 bases lay in between. CDR3 in DNA: TGTGCCACCGGACCGTTCCCCTACGAGCAGTACTTC. Translation gives CATGPFPYEQYF.

The rearrangement joins TRBV7-3 to TRBJ2-1; 15 bases are shared with TRBD2. Trimming removed 4 bases from V and 6 bases from J; junction bases left unmatched: 1. CDR1 and CDR2 (germline): SGHTA, FQGTGA. The length of the CDR3 is 15 residues. The CDR3 loop reads CASSSGLAGGNEQFF. The DNA for the CDR3 is TGTGCCAGCAGCTCGGGACTAGCGGGAGGCAATGAGCAGTTCTTC.

The chain carries TRBV13 and TRBJ2-5; D unresolved. CDR1 PRHDT and CDR2 FYEKMQ come from the germline V gene (reference sequence). The ends were cut back, 5 bases at V and 5 bases at J, with 15 bases in the middle. This CDR3 comprises 14 residues. The DNA of the CDR3 is TGTGCCAGCAGCCCCGGTTATTCTACGGAGACCCAGTACTTC. Protein product: CASSPGYSTETQYF. The full variable domain, in which reference TRBV13 and TRBJ2-5 provide the parts outside the CDR3, is AAGVIQSPRHLIKEKRETATLKCYPIPRHDTVYWYQQGPGQDPQFLISFYEKMQSDKGSIPDRFSAQQFSDYHSELNMSSLELGDSALYFCASSPGYSTETQYFGPGTRLLVL.

The V call is TRBV21-1, the J call TRBJ2-7; TRBD1 is the table's D call, not checked against the DNA. TRBV21-1 represents a pseudogene. The CDR3 loop spans 12 amino acids. The DNA for the CDR3 is TGTGCCAGCAGCAACAGGGTTTACGAGCAGTACTTC. This translates into CASSNRVYEQYF.

This clone was counted a single time. This chain uses TRBV19 with TRBJ1-4; tentative D call: TRBD1 (6 bases). The V and J ends lost 4 bases and 9 bases respectively, with 12 bases between them. The CDR3 totals 13 residues. Germline V gene data show CDR1 as LNHDA and CDR2 as SQIVND (reference sequence). The CDR3 sequence is CASSTGERQKLFF. As DNA, the CDR3 is TGTGCCAGTAGTACAGGGGAAAGGCAAAAACTGTTTTTT.

This clone turned up a few times. The chain has TRBV11-2 and TRBJ2-7; a possible D gene is TRBD1 (5 bases). Germline CDR1 reads SGHAT; CDR2 reads FQNNGV. The CDR3 contains 11 residues. Deletions cut 4 bases from V and 9 bases from J, with 10 bases between. The CDR3 spells CASSYERGQYF. CDR3 in DNA: TGTGCCAGCAGCTATGAAAGGGGGCAGTACTTC.

The J gene is TRBJ2-7, the V gene TRBV28; D ambiguous. CDR3 length equals 13 residues. The germline CDR1 and CDR2 sequences are MDHEN and SYDVKM. V was cut by 3 bases and J by 3 bases, with 9 bases left in between. CDR3 DNA: TGTGCCAGCAGTTTGGGGTCGATCTACGAGCAGTACTTC. This sequence encodes CASSLGSIYEQYF.

The V call is TRBV6-1, the J call TRBJ1-5; D is perhaps TRBD1 (5 bases). Trimming took off 6 bases at V and 2 bases at J, with 14 bases between the two ends. Germline assignment: CDR1 MNHNS and CDR2 SASEGT. This CDR3 contains 15 residues. CDR3 region: CASSMGGTGNQPQHF. The CDR3 region has the DNA TGTGCCAGCAGCATGGGGGGGACCGGCAATCAGCCCCAGCATTTT.

In its sample, this clone is medium-sized. The rearrangement links TRBV2 to TRBJ1-6; 9 positions agree with TRBD1. The trim removed 9 bases at V and 8 bases at J, leaving 5 bases unmatched. The germline CDR1 and CDR2 sequences are SNHLY and FYNNEI. The CDR3 loop spans 13 amino acids. The CDR3 here is CASEQGADSPLHF. DNA for the CDR3: TGTGCCAGTGAACAGGGGGCTGATTCACCCCTCCACTTT.

The table lists this clone with a few counts. The V gene is TRBV19, the J gene TRBJ1-1; tentative D call: TRBD1 (6 bases). This CDR3 contains 13 residues. The germline V and J ends were trimmed by 6 bases and 4 bases, with 12 bases remaining between them. CDR1 and CDR2 from the germline V gene are LNHDA and SQIVND (reference sequence). The CDR3 region has the DNA TGTGCCAGTAGGGCACAGGGAGGCACTGAAGCTTTCTTT. The encoded protein is CASRAQGGTEAFF. Full variable domain (remainder filled in from reference TRBV19 and TRBJ1-1): DGGITQSPKYLFRKEGQNVTLSCEQNLNHDAMYWYRQDPGQGLRLIYYSQIVNDFQKGDIAEGYSVSREKKESFPLTVTSAQKNPTAFYLCASRAQGGTEAFFGQGTRLTVV.

The chain links TRBV5-6 to TRBJ2-5; the D call may be TRBD1 or TRBD2 (6 bases each). This CDR3 region has 15 residues. V was trimmed by 1 base and J by 4 bases, leaving 14 bases between them. Germline V CDR1 and CDR2: SGHDT, YYEEEE. Here the CDR3 reads CASSLTGAFRETQYF. The CDR3 coding sequence is TGTGCCAGCAGCTTGACGGGGGCCTTTCGAGAGACCCAGTACTTC.

Here the CDR3 DNA reads TGTGCCAGCAGAGGGACAGCTAGCAATCAGCCCCAGCATTTT. Translation gives CASRGTASNQPQHF. The chain combines TRBV2 with TRBJ1-5, with 7 bases fitting TRBD1. This CDR3 has 14 amino acids. Germline V gives CDR1 SNHLY, CDR2 FYNNEI. V lost 6 bases to trimming and J lost 0 bases; unmatched junction nucleotides: 2. Together with reference TRBV2 and TRBJ1-5, the CDR3 gives the full variable domain: EPEVTQTPSHQVTQMGQEVILRCVPISNHLYFYWYRQILGQKVEFLVSFYNNEISEKSEIFDDQFSVERPDGSNFTLKIRSTKLEDSAMYFCASRGTASNQPQHFGDGTRLSIL.